A selection of T cell receptor beta chains follows, all from one sample in a study of vaccination effects on CD4 cells after COVID-19. Antigen specificity for these receptors is unknown. Some clones are missing from TCRdb's copy, which holds only in-frame ones; the method was immunoSEQ multiplex PCR. This sample has 65,000 to 80,000 clones; approximately 80% occur once, and the top ten carry roughly 2%. The sample here was CD4+ T cells from PBMCs cultured without peptide, taken before COVID-19 vaccination. Receptor source: a human donor who received a COVID-19 vaccine. Each CDR3 is given with its conserved first and last residue. The order of the fields is V gene, clone size, D gene, J gene, CDR3 protein, CDR3 DNA. A D gene is named only where the DNA matches it firmly. Clone size, where shown, is once, few, many, or a class for clones that have expanded.

V gene: TRBV28
clone size: NA
D gene: NA
J gene: TRBJ1-2
CDR3 protein: CASSPVGGYGYTF
CDR3 DNA: TGTGCCAGCAGTCCGGTGGGGGGCTATGGCTACACCTTC

V gene: TRBV20-1
clone size: NA
D gene: NA
J gene: TRBJ1-5
CDR3 protein: CSASRGGGGQPQHF
CDR3 DNA: TGCAGTGCTAGTCGGGGGGGAGGTGGTCAGCCCCAGCATTTT

V gene: TRBV7-2
clone size: NA
D gene: NA
J gene: TRBJ1-2
CDR3 protein: CASSLGGRYGYTF
CDR3 DNA: TGTGCCAGCAGCTTAGGAGGGCGCTATGGCTACACCTTC

V gene: TRBV7-2
clone size: NA
D gene: TRBD1
J gene: TRBJ1-6
CDR3 protein: CASSLGGQGYNSPLHF
CDR3 DNA: TGTGCCAGCAGCTTAGGGGGACAGGGATATAATTCACCCCTCCACTTT

V gene: TRBV19
clone size: NA
D gene: NA
J gene: TRBJ2-2
CDR3 protein: CASSIGQVTGELFF
CDR3 DNA: TGTGCCAGTAGTATTGGGCAGGTCACCGGGGAGCTGTTTTTT

V gene: TRBV5-1
clone size: NA
D gene: NA
J gene: TRBJ2-1
CDR3 protein: CASSFKQGYNEQFF
CDR3 DNA: TGCGCCAGCAGCTTTAAACAGGGATACAATGAGCAGTTCTTC

V gene: TRBV24-1
clone size: NA
D gene: TRBD1
J gene: TRBJ1-5
CDR3 protein: CATSESGTGLGNQPQHF
CDR3 DNA: TGTGCCACCAGTGAGTCCGGGACAGGGCTGGGCAATCAGCCCCAGCATTTT

V gene: TRBV3-1/TRBV3-2
clone size: NA
D gene: NA
J gene: TRBJ1-3
CDR3 protein: CAATGELSGNTIYF
CDR3 DNA: TGTGCCGCGACGGGGGAACTCTCTGGAAACACCATATATTTT

V gene: TRBV28
clone size: NA
D gene: NA
J gene: TRBJ2-1
CDR3 protein: CASRDRPSNNEQFF
CDR3 DNA: TGTGCCAGCAGGGACCGCCCTTCGAACAATGAGCAGTTCTTC

V gene: TRBV11-3
clone size: NA
D gene: NA
J gene: TRBJ2-3
CDR3 protein: CASSLRSTDTQYF
CDR3 DNA: TGTGCCAGCAGCTTAAGGAGCACAGATACGCAGTATTTT

V gene: TRBV6-5
clone size: NA
D gene: TRBD1
J gene: TRBJ1-4
CDR3 protein: CASMTGQTPEKLFF
CDR3 DNA: TGTGCCAGCATGACGGGACAGACCCCCGAAAAACTGTTTTTT

V gene: TRBV15
clone size: NA
D gene: NA
J gene: TRBJ1-2
CDR3 protein: CATSRDLGNYGYTF
CDR3 DNA: TGTGCCACCAGCAGAGATTTGGGGAACTATGGCTACACCTTC

V gene: TRBV5-1
clone size: NA
D gene: NA
J gene: TRBJ2-2
CDR3 protein: CASSTRTGVAGELFF
CDR3 DNA: TGCGCCAGCAGCACCCGGACGGGGGTGGCCGGGGAGCTGTTTTTT

V gene: TRBV18
clone size: NA
D gene: NA
J gene: TRBJ1-5
CDR3 protein: CASSKGGGEGVQPQHF
CDR3 DNA: TGTGCCAGCTCCAAGGGGGGGGGCGAAGGAGTTCAGCCCCAGCATTTT

V gene: TRBV3-1/TRBV3-2
clone size: NA
D gene: TRBD1
J gene: TRBJ1-1
CDR3 protein: CASSQPDRGSTEAFF
CDR3 DNA: TGTGCCAGCAGCCAACCCGACAGGGGTTCTACTGAAGCTTTCTTT

V gene: TRBV7-2
clone size: NA
D gene: NA
J gene: TRBJ2-5
CDR3 protein: CASSFRRGGQETQYF
CDR3 DNA: TGTGCCAGCAGTTTCCGGAGGGGGGGACAAGAGACCCAGTACTTC

V gene: TRBV6-5
clone size: NA
D gene: TRBD1
J gene: TRBJ1-3
CDR3 protein: CACQRTGDGNTIYF
CDR3 DNA: TGTGCCTGCCAGAGGACAGGGGATGGAAACACCATATATTTT

V gene: TRBV6-5
clone size: NA
D gene: TRBD1
J gene: TRBJ1-2
CDR3 protein: CASSRQGPLYGYTF
CDR3 DNA: TGTGCCAGCTCCCGACAGGGCCCACTTTATGGCTACACCTTC

V gene: TRBV10-2
clone size: NA
D gene: NA
J gene: TRBJ2-3
CDR3 protein: CASSEPGTDTQYF
CDR3 DNA: TGCGCCAGCAGTGAGCCAGGGACAGATACGCAGTATTTT

V gene: TRBV2
clone size: few
D gene: TRBD1
J gene: TRBJ1-4
CDR3 protein: CASSNGDREVEKLFF
CDR3 DNA: TGTGCCAGCAGCAATGGGGACAGGGAGGTTGAAAAACTGTTTTTT

V gene: TRBV30
clone size: few
D gene: TRBD2
J gene: TRBJ2-2
CDR3 protein: CALLAGANTGELFF
CDR3 DNA: TGTGCCTTATTAGCGGGGGCTAACACCGGGGAGCTGTTTTTT

V gene: TRBV12-3/TRBV12-4
clone size: NA
D gene: NA
J gene: TRBJ1-1
CDR3 protein: CAIPTMGEAFF
CDR3 DNA: TGTGCCATCCCCACCATGGGTGAAGCTTTCTTT

V gene: TRBV4-1
clone size: NA
D gene: NA
J gene: TRBJ2-1
CDR3 protein: CASSLDGVPYNEQFF
CDR3 DNA: TGCGCCAGCAGCCTCGATGGGGTACCGTACAATGAGCAGTTCTTC

V gene: TRBV6-1
clone size: NA
D gene: NA
J gene: TRBJ2-5
CDR3 protein: CASSAMSTANQETQYF
CDR3 DNA: TGTGCCAGCAGTGCGATGTCCACAGCGAACCAAGAGACCCAGTACTTC

V gene: TRBV7-2
clone size: few
D gene: NA
J gene: TRBJ1-5
CDR3 protein: CASSSRAGRNQPQHF
CDR3 DNA: TGTGCCAGCAGCTCGCGGGCCGGACGCAATCAGCCCCAGCATTTT

V gene: TRBV7-8
clone size: few
D gene: NA
J gene: TRBJ1-5
CDR3 protein: CAARGLKGNQPQHF
CDR3 DNA: TGTGCCGCGCGAGGATTAAAGGGCAATCAGCCCCAGCATTTT

V gene: TRBV7-8
clone size: NA
D gene: NA
J gene: TRBJ1-5
CDR3 protein: CASSFRPNQPQHF
CDR3 DNA: TGTGCCAGCAGCTTTCGACCTAATCAGCCCCAGCATTTT

V gene: TRBV5-8
clone size: NA
D gene: TRBD1
J gene: TRBJ2-5
CDR3 protein: CASPNGWAGGRGSSQETQYF
CDR3 DNA: TGTGCCAGCCCGAATGGCTGGGCAGGGGGCCGGGGGTCCTCCCAAGAGACCCAGTACTTC

V gene: TRBV9
clone size: NA
D gene: TRBD1
J gene: TRBJ1-3
CDR3 protein: CASSDRDRGSYGNTIYF
CDR3 DNA: TGTGCCAGCAGCGACCGGGACAGGGGCTCTTATGGAAACACCATATATTTT

V gene: TRBV24-1
clone size: NA
D gene: NA
J gene: TRBJ1-4
CDR3 protein: CATSDPSGTPTNEKLFF
CDR3 DNA: TGTGCCACCAGTGATCCCTCGGGCACCCCAACTAATGAAAAACTGTTTTTT

V gene: TRBV7-2
clone size: NA
D gene: TRBD2
J gene: TRBJ2-1
CDR3 protein: CASSRSGDDEQFF
CDR3 DNA: TGTGCCAGCAGCCGTAGCGGGGACGACGAGCAGTTCTTC

V gene: TRBV30
clone size: NA
D gene: NA
J gene: TRBJ1-1
CDR3 protein: CAWSFLTDEAFF
CDR3 DNA: TGTGCCTGGAGTTTCTTAACGGATGAAGCTTTCTTT

V gene: TRBV5-1
clone size: NA
D gene: TRBD1
J gene: TRBJ2-2
CDR3 protein: CASSPQGVDTGELFF
CDR3 DNA: TGCGCCAGCAGCCCACAGGGGGTTGACACCGGGGAGCTGTTTTTT

V gene: TRBV30
clone size: NA
D gene: TRBD2
J gene: TRBJ2-5
CDR3 protein: CAWSGSSGGAATQYF
CDR3 DNA: TGTGCCTGGAGTGGAAGTAGCGGGGGGGCGGCGACCCAGTACTTC

V gene: TRBV20-1
clone size: NA
D gene: NA
J gene: TRBJ1-1
CDR3 protein: CSARQGTEAFF
CDR3 DNA: TGCAGTGCTAGACAGGGGACTGAAGCTTTCTTT

V gene: TRBV9
clone size: NA
D gene: NA
J gene: TRBJ2-6
CDR3 protein: CASSTLEAGANVLTF
CDR3 DNA: TGTGCCAGCAGCACCCTCGAGGCCGGGGCCAACGTCCTGACTTTC

V gene: TRBV5-1
clone size: NA
D gene: NA
J gene: TRBJ1-2
CDR3 protein: CASSLERGSYGYTF
CDR3 DNA: TGCGCCAGCAGCTTGGAACGGGGGTCCTATGGCTACACCTTC

V gene: TRBV7-8
clone size: NA
D gene: NA
J gene: TRBJ1-1
CDR3 protein: CASSLILVWPRF
CDR3 DNA: TGTGCCAGCAGCTTAATTTTAGTGTGGCCCAGATTT

V gene: TRBV27
clone size: NA
D gene: TRBD1
J gene: TRBJ1-5
CDR3 protein: CASSPYRGEINQPQHF
CDR3 DNA: TGTGCCAGCAGTCCGTACAGGGGGGAGATTAATCAGCCCCAGCATTTT

V gene: TRBV30
clone size: NA
D gene: TRBD1
J gene: TRBJ2-1
CDR3 protein: CAWSLQGASYNEQFF
CDR3 DNA: TGTGCCTGGAGTTTACAGGGGGCTTCCTACAATGAGCAGTTCTTC

V gene: TRBV15
clone size: NA
D gene: TRBD2
J gene: TRBJ2-2
CDR3 protein: CAGPWGGLNTGELFF
CDR3 DNA: TGTGCCGGCCCTTGGGGAGGGTTGAACACCGGGGAGCTGTTTTTT

V gene: TRBV14
clone size: few
D gene: NA
J gene: TRBJ1-6
CDR3 protein: CASSPAGGYNSPLHF
CDR3 DNA: TGTGCCAGCAGCCCCGCGGGGGGTTATAATTCACCCCTCCACTTT